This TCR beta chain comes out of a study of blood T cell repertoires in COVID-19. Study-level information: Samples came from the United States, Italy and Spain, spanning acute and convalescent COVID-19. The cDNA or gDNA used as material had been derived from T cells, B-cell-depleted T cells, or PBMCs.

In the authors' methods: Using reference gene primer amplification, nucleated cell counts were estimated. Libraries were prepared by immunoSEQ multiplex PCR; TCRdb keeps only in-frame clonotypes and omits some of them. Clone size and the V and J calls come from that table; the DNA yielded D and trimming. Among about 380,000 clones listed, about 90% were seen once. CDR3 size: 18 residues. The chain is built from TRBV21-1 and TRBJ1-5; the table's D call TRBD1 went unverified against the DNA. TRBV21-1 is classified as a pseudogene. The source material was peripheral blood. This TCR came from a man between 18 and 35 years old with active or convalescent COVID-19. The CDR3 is CASSKNRGTGRDNQPQHF. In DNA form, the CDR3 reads TGTGCCAGCAGCAAAAATCGCGGGACAGGGAGGGACAATCAGCCCCAGCATTTT.